Below are 21 T cell receptor beta chains sequenced from a single sample in a study of breast tumors, draining lymph nodes, adjacent tissues. TCRdb reprocessed the multiplex PCR reads via MiXCR and lists one record per CDR3 protein. There are 5,000 to 7,500 distinct CDR3 sequences in the sample; 43% occur only once, and around 42% lies in the top ten. The sample was tumor-adjacent breast tissue. These receptors were obtained from a female donor with breast cancer. Some clones in this sample may be carry-over from other donors' samples.

Notes on this clonotype: An end of the junction does not agree with germline; a read error may underlie this. The genes are TRBV10-1 and TRBJ2-7; TRBD2 aligns across 7 bases. The CDR3 runs 13 residues. Germline V gene data show CDR1 as WNHNN and CDR2 as SYGVQD (reference sequence). Written as DNA, the CDR3 is TGCGTCAGCAGTGAGGGCGGGGGTTATGAGCAGTACTTC. It yields the protein CVSSEGGGYEQYF.

The genes are TRBV27 and TRBJ2-7; 9 bases line up with TRBD1. In germline, CDR1 is MNHEY, CDR2 SMNVEV (reference sequence). The CDR3 spans 15 residues. V lost 5 bases to trimming and J lost 3 bases; unmatched junction nucleotides: 8. The CDR3 DNA reads TGTGCCAGCAGTCCGGACGGGACAGGGCACTACGAGCAGTACTTC. It specifies CASSPDGTGHYEQYF.

The CDR3 nucleotides read TGTGCCAGCAGCTTTACTAGCGGCTACGAGCAGTACTTC. It is translated as CASSFTSGYEQYF. The chain is built from TRBV7-2 and TRBJ2-7; TRBD2 aligns across 8 bases. Germline V gene data show CDR1 as SGHTA and CDR2 as FQGNSA. The CDR3 has 13 amino acids. Germline trimming cut 3 bases from V and 3 bases from J; bases unmatched to any gene: 1.

By frequency in the sample, this clonotype is medium-sized. This chain links TRBV29-1 with TRBJ2-3, with D possibly being TRBD1 or TRBD2 (5 bases each). V was cut by 1 base and J by 5 bases, with 13 bases left in between. CDR3 length: 14 amino acids. Per the germline V gene, CDR1 is SQVTM and CDR2 is ANQGSEA. CDR3 sequence (DNA): TGCAGCGTTGAAGCGGGGACGGGTGGAGATACGCAGTATTTT. Amino acids: CSVEAGTGGDTQYF.

This clonotype appeared a few times. This chain links TRBV10-1 with TRBJ2-1; perhaps TRBD1 as D (5 bases). This CDR3 contains 16 residues. V dropped 2 bases and J dropped 4 bases, with 15 bases sitting between them. The germline V gene has CDR1 WNHNN and CDR2 SYGVQD (reference sequence). The DNA for the CDR3 is TGCGCCAGCAGTGAGGGGGCAGCAGGTGGATACAATGAGCAGTTCTTC. It is translated as CASSEGAAGGYNEQFF.

This clonotype has ten or more counts. This chain connects TRBV6-6 to TRBJ2-1; 11 bases line up with TRBD2. Unmatched junction bases numbered 5, after V lost 2 bases and J lost 8 bases. Germline V gene data show CDR1 as MNHNY and CDR2 as SVGAGI (reference sequence). The CDR3 is 15 residues long. CDR3 protein: CASSYGTSGSDEQFF. The DNA for the CDR3 is TGTGCCAGCAGTTACGGTACTAGCGGGAGCGATGAGCAGTTCTTC.

This clonotype rates as large. The V call is TRBV6-1, the J call TRBJ2-1; D possibly corresponds to TRBD2 (7 bases). This CDR3 contains 17 residues. Trimming cost V 6 bases and J 3 bases, with 21 bases left between them. CDR1 is MNHNS and CDR2 is SASEGT in the germline V gene. The CDR3 loop is CASRSLGGAGDYNEQFF. CDR3 nucleotide sequence: TGTGCCAGCAGATCATTGGGGGGCGCGGGGGACTACAATGAGCAGTTCTTC.

The rearrangement links TRBV24-1 to TRBJ2-7; TRBD1 is a possible D gene (6 bases). This CDR3 is built from 13 residues. The germline V gene encodes CDR1 KGHDR and CDR2 SFDVKD. Trimming removed 3 bases from V and 10 bases from J, with 15 bases in between. The CDR3 protein is CATSDGQTPIQYF. CDR3 DNA sequence: TGTGCCACCAGTGATGGACAGACGCCTATTCAGTACTTC.

Here the CDR3 reads CASSSRAGTYNEQFF. The DNA for the CDR3 is TGTGCCAGCAGCTCAAGAGCGGGGACATACAATGAGCAGTTCTTC. The chain carries TRBV11-3 and TRBJ2-1, with D perhaps matching TRBD2 (7 bases). Germline V lookup: CDR1 SGHNT, CDR2 YENEEA. Trimming shortened V by 4 bases and J by 4 bases, and 14 bases separated the two germline ends. This CDR3 spans 15 amino acids.

This clonotype was detected a few times. The chain carries TRBV6-2 or TRBV6-3 and TRBJ2-3, with D possibly being TRBD1 or TRBD2 (6 bases each). This CDR3 spans 14 amino acids. The germline CDR1 and CDR2 sequences are MNHEY and SVGEGT. V lost 7 bases and J lost 6, with 17 bases in between. This CDR3 reads CASNSRLGGDTQYF. The CDR3 nucleotides read TGTGCCAGCAATTCTCGACTAGGGGGGGATACGCAGTATTTT.

This clonotype was picked up many times. The chain has TRBV6-5 and TRBJ2-1; a possible D gene is TRBD2 (7 bases). Germline V gene data show CDR1 as MNHEY and CDR2 as SVGAGI. The CDR3 contains 13 residues. The germline V and J ends were trimmed by 6 bases and 8 bases, with 14 bases remaining between them. The CDR3 sequence is CASRPGAGDEQFF. In DNA form, the CDR3 reads TGTGCCAGCAGACCAGGGGCGGGGGATGAGCAGTTCTTC.

There are many counts of this clonotype. The chain uses TRBV27 and TRBJ2-2; 8 bases are a match to TRBD1. J lost 4 bases, V lost 2 bases, and 9 bases had no gene match. This CDR3 region has 17 residues. In germline, CDR1 is MNHEY, CDR2 SMNVEV (reference sequence). The CDR3 nucleotides are TGTGCCAGCAGTTTAACAGGGGGTTCCCTTATCACCGGGGAGCTGTTTTTT. This sequence encodes CASSLTGGSLITGELFF.

This clonotype is judged medium-sized. The chain combines TRBV11-2 with TRBJ2-1; a weak D match, TRBD2 (5 bases). The V end was cut by 7 bases, the J end by 0 bases, with 22 bases between. The length of the CDR3 is 18 residues. Germline CDR1 reads SGHAT; CDR2 reads FQNNGV. The CDR3 is CASKSELAAESSYNEQFF. The CDR3, as DNA: TGTGCCAGCAAGTCGGAGCTAGCAGCCGAAAGCTCCTACAATGAGCAGTTCTTC.

The CDR3 nucleotides read TGCAGTGCTAGTAAGGGACAGGCTAACTATGGCTACACCTTC. This translates into CSASKGQANYGYTF. The V and J genes are TRBV20-1 and TRBJ1-2; 8 bases are a match to TRBD1. The CDR3 is 14 residues long. Per the germline V gene, CDR1 is DFQATT and CDR2 is SNEGSKA (reference sequence). Unmatched junction bases numbered 3, after V lost 3 bases and J lost 0 bases.

The J gene is TRBJ2-1, the V gene TRBV28, with 14 bases identical to TRBD2. V dropped 6 bases and J dropped 2; count of bases not matched to a gene: 0. The CDR3 totals 15 residues. Germline V gene lookup returns CDR1 MDHEN and CDR2 SYDVKM. The CDR3 nucleotides read TGTGCCAGCAGGACTAGCGGGAGGGCCTACAATGAGCAGTTCTTC. It is translated as CASRTSGRAYNEQFF. Full variable domain (remainder filled in from reference TRBV28 and TRBJ2-1): DVKVTQSSRYLVKRTGEKVFLECVQDMDHENMFWYRQDPGLGLRLIYFSYDVKMKEKGDIPEGYSVSREKKERFSLILESASTNQTSMYLCASRTSGRAYNEQFFGPGTRLTVL.

The chain joins TRBV6-2 or TRBV6-3 to TRBJ1-5; TRBD1 aligns across 9 bases. This CDR3 is built from 15 residues. Germline lookup yields CDR1 MNHEY and CDR2 SVGEGT. The V and J ends lost 6 bases and 3 bases, in that order; junction bases with no gene match: 6. The CDR3 nucleotides are TGTGCCAGCAGAACCGGGACAGGGTCCAATCAGCCCCAGCATTTT. It yields the protein CASRTGTGSNQPQHF.

By share, this clonotype counts as medium-sized. This sequence joins TRBV20-1 and TRBJ2-1; 8 bases match TRBD2. The CDR3 length is 14 residues. The V segment lost 2 bases and the J segment 9 bases; nucleotides outside the gene matches: 9. Germline V gives CDR1 DFQATT, CDR2 SNEGSKA (reference sequence). The CDR3 coding sequence is TGCAGTGCTAGAAAACCCAGCGGGAGTGTTGAGCAGTTCTTC. Translating gives CSARKPSGSVEQFF.

This chain joins TRBV12-5 and TRBJ2-7, with 10 bases identical to TRBD1. Per the germline V gene, CDR1 is LGHNT and CDR2 is FRNRAP. The V segment lost 4 bases and the J segment 5 bases; nucleotides outside the gene matches: 5. The CDR3 has 14 amino acids. This chain's CDR3 is CASGSGQGINEQYF. The DNA of the CDR3 is TGTGCTAGTGGTTCGGGACAGGGGATCAACGAGCAGTACTTC.

Sample share makes this clonotype medium-sized. CDR3 nucleotides: TGTGCCAGCAGTGTAGGGTACGAGCAGTACTTC. Translating gives CASSVGYEQYF. The chain carries TRBV2 and TRBJ2-7; D gene uncertain. Trimming removed 4 bases at V and 4 bases at J, with 5 bases between. Germline CDR1 reads SNHLY; CDR2 reads FYNNEI. The CDR3 length is 11 residues.

This clonotype is labeled medium-sized (0.01 to 0.1%). This chain joins TRBV4-3 and TRBJ2-7; a weak D match, TRBD2 (5 bases). This CDR3 region has 14 residues. V was pared by 2 bases and J by 6 bases, with 14 bases between. Germline CDR1 reads LGHNA; CDR2 reads YSLEER. Here the CDR3 reads CASSQFREDGEQYF. CDR3 DNA: TGCGCCAGCAGCCAATTCCGGGAAGATGGCGAGCAGTACTTC.

There are many counts of this clonotype. The V and J genes are TRBV30 and TRBJ1-3; 9 bases line up with TRBD1. The CDR3 covers 14 residues. The J segment lost 5 bases and the V segment lost 2 bases, leaving 4 bases of the junction unmatched. Germline V CDR1 and CDR2: GTSNPN, SVGIG (reference sequence). For the CDR3, the DNA is TGTGCCTGGAGTATAGGACAGGGGCGAAACACCATATATTTT. Amino acids: CAWSIGQGRNTIYF.